The 32 T cell receptor beta chains presented below share a single source sample, sequenced in a study of cytotoxic CD8 clonotypes in ibrutinib-treated CLL (dated by TCRdb to about 2021). The sample's time point label, decoded: more than 10 months on ibrutinib. Library prep was done by the immunoSEQ multiplex PCR assay. This is the immuneACCESS table as TCRdb keeps it, with only in-frame sequences that have V and J called. A part of the clones is gone; compared with another copy, unresolved V genes explain less than half, and the rest is unexplained. The sample data list 50,000 to 65,000 clones, and roughly 57% of these were observed just once. In total, the top ten clones hold about 15% of the sample. Sample: PBMCs, taken after 12 months of ibrutinib treatment. Every receptor here comes from a human donor with chronic lymphocytic leukemia.

J is TRBJ1-1 and V is TRBV10-3; D remains unclear. V lost 6 bases and J 3 bases, leaving 11 bases between the germline ends. From germline, CDR1 is ENHRY and CDR2 SYGVKD. CDR3 length: 13 amino acids. The CDR3 here is CAIRGLGDTEAFF. CDR3 nucleotide sequence: TGTGCCATCAGGGGTCTAGGAGACACTGAAGCTTTCTTT.

The CDR3: CASSLGREQETQYF. The CDR3 DNA sequence: TGTGCCAGCAGTTTGGGACGGGAACAAGAGACCCAGTACTTC. This chain links TRBV28 with TRBJ2-5; perhaps D is TRBD1 or TRBD2 (5 bases each). CDR1 MDHEN and CDR2 SYDVKM come from the germline V gene. This CDR3 contains 14 residues. V shed 3 bases and J shed 2 bases, with 10 bases lying between them.

The V and J genes are TRBV6-9 and TRBJ2-5, with 8 bases fitting TRBD1. The V gene end was trimmed by 6 bases and the J gene end by 5 bases; junction bases not matched to a gene: 11. This CDR3 contains 15 residues. Germline V gene sequence: CDR1 MNHGY, CDR2 SVAAGI. This CDR3 reads CASSSETGEGETQYF. For the CDR3, the DNA is TGTGCCAGCAGCTCCGAGACAGGGGAAGGGGAGACCCAGTACTTC.

The chain is built from TRBV6-1 and TRBJ1-2; D gene uncertain. The CDR3 runs to 15 residues. Deletions cut 1 base from V and 0 bases from J, with 9 bases between. The germline CDR1 and CDR2 sequences are MNHNS and SASEGT. This chain's CDR3 is CASSEGGTPNYGYTF. CDR3 nucleotides: TGTGCCAGCAGTGAAGGGGGAACTCCTAACTATGGCTACACCTTC.

This clone was counted only a few times. This chain connects TRBV6-5 to TRBJ2-5; D not resolved. Germline V lookup: CDR1 MNHEY, CDR2 SVGAGI. The CDR3 has 11 amino acids. Trimming removed 5 bases at V and 5 bases at J, with 6 bases between. CDR3 protein: CASSQRETQYF. Written as DNA, the CDR3 is TGTGCCAGCAGTCAACGGGAGACCCAGTACTTC.

This CDR3 reads CASRLGDEQYV. Written as DNA, the CDR3 is TGTGCCAGCAGACTTGGGGACGAGCAGTACGTC. This chain connects TRBV6-1 to TRBJ2-7; D unclear. With 6 bases removed from V and 5 bases from J, the gap between germline ends came to 8 bases. Looked up from germline, CDR1 is MNHNS and CDR2 is SASEGT. This CDR3 has 11 amino acids.

The chain has TRBV7-9 and TRBJ2-7; D gene uncertain. This CDR3 is 16 amino acids long. Germline lookup yields CDR1 SEHNR and CDR2 FQNEAQ (reference sequence). Trimming removed 5 bases from V and 2 bases from J, with 19 bases in between. The DNA for the CDR3 is TGTGCCAGCAGCCCCAGAATCGGGTGGTCCCCCTACGAGCAGTACTTC. This encodes CASSPRIGWSPYEQYF.

This rearrangement joins TRBV19 to TRBJ2-7; perhaps D is TRBD1 or TRBD2 (5 bases each). The CDR3 sequence is 14 residues long. Germline-derived CDR1 and CDR2 are LNHDA and SQIVND (reference sequence). Deletions cut 7 bases from V and 0 bases from J, with 13 bases between. DNA for the CDR3: TGTGCCAGTACCAGGGACCCTTACTCCTACGAGCAGTACTTC. It codes for CASTRDPYSYEQYF. The full variable domain, rest sourced from reference TRBV19 and TRBJ2-7, is DGGITQSPKYLFRKEGQNVTLSCEQNLNHDAMYWYRQDPGQGLRLIYYSQIVNDFQKGDIAEGYSVSREKKESFPLTVTSAQKNPTAFYLCASTRDPYSYEQYFGPGTRLTVT.

The genes are TRBV4-1 and TRBJ2-3; TRBD1 matches at 11 bases. Germline CDR1 MGHRA, CDR2 YSYEKL. With V trimmed by 2 bases and J by 4 bases, 2 bases remained unmatched. The CDR3 is 15 amino acids. CDR3 sequence: CASSQWTGGADTQYF. Here the CDR3 DNA reads TGCGCCAGCAGCCAATGGACAGGGGGCGCAGATACGCAGTATTTT.

The chain joins TRBV6-5 to TRBJ1-2; 7 bases match TRBD1. V shed 2 bases, J shed 10 bases, and the junction held 7 bases outside the gene matches. The germline gives CDR1 MNHEY, CDR2 SVGAGI. CDR3 length: 13 residues. The CDR3 sequence is CASSYTPDRDYTF. In nucleotides, the CDR3 is TGTGCCAGCAGTTACACCCCCGACAGGGACTACACCTTC.

In this sample, this clone is medium-sized. V and J are TRBV7-9 and TRBJ1-5; D not certain. V lost 4 bases and J lost 1, with 8 bases in between. Germline V CDR1 and CDR2: SEHNR, FQNEAQ (reference sequence). This CDR3 comprises 14 residues. CDR3 in amino acids: CASSSDRSNQPQHF. The CDR3 region has the DNA TGTGCCAGCAGCTCGGACCGAAGCAATCAGCCCCAGCATTTT. Full variable domain (rest looked up from reference TRBV7-9 and TRBJ1-5): DTGVSQNPRHKITKRGQNVTFRCDPISEHNRLYWYRQTLGQGPEFLTYFQNEAQLEKSRLLSDRFSAERPKGSFSTLEIQRTEQGDSAMYLCASSSDRSNQPQHFGDGTRLSIL.

The rearrangement links TRBV30 to TRBJ2-7, with D perhaps assigned TRBD1 or TRBD2 (7 bases each). Germline V gene sequence: CDR1 GTSNPN, CDR2 SVGIG (reference sequence). This CDR3 comprises 12 residues. Trimming took 7 bases from V and 4 from J, leaving 14 bases between them. Written as DNA, the CDR3 is TGTGCCTCCCACCAGGGGGGGTACGAGCAGTACTTC. Translation gives CASHQGGYEQYF.

The chain joins TRBV4-2 to TRBJ1-2; D is perhaps TRBD1 (6 bases). Germline V lookup: CDR1 LGHNA, CDR2 YNFKEQ. The CDR3 consists of 16 residues. V lost 0 bases to trimming and J lost 3 bases, with 14 bases between them. CDR3 sequence reads: CASSQDSRQDYYGYTF. The CDR3 nucleotides read TGTGCCAGCAGCCAAGATAGTCGACAGGATTACTATGGCTACACCTTC.

The rearrangement uses TRBV9 and TRBJ2-1, with D perhaps TRBD1 (5 bases). The CDR3 is made up of 16 amino acids. Germline CDR1 and CDR2: SGDLS and YYNGEE. Trimming removed 0 bases at V and 13 bases at J, with 23 bases between. CDR3 nucleotides: TGTGCCAGCAGCGTAGGAGGCTCTGGGGCCAAAATCCGACAGTTCTTC. Amino acid sequence: CASSVGGSGAKIRQFF.

This clone has at least ten counts. This sequence joins TRBV2 and TRBJ1-3; the D is unclear. This CDR3 spans 15 amino acids. The V gene lost 8 bases and the J gene lost 5 bases, with 19 bases spanning the gap. CDR1 is SNHLY, CDR2 FYNNEI, per germline. CDR3 coding DNA: TGTGCCAGCTCTAACCCCCACCTTATACGAAACACCATATATTTT. It yields the protein CASSNPHLIRNTIYF.

This clone has just one count. This chain connects TRBV4-1 to TRBJ2-5, with D possibly TRBD1 on 6 matching bases. CDR1 is MGHRA, CDR2 YSYEKL, per germline. CDR3 length: 15 amino acids. The V end was cut by 0 bases, the J end by 5 bases, with 13 bases between. CDR3 nucleotide sequence: TGCGCCAGCAGCCAAGAGGGGAGCAGGGGTGAGACCCAGTACTTC. Translating it yields CASSQEGSRGETQYF.

This clone has just a few counts. The CDR3 DNA sequence: TGCGCCAGCAGAACGACCCTCACAGATACGCAGTATTTT. Translating it yields CASRTTLTDTQYF. The chain couples TRBV5-1 to TRBJ2-3; D remains unclear. The CDR3 covers 13 residues. Trimming took off 5 bases at V and 2 bases at J, with 9 bases between the two ends. Germline V gene data show CDR1 as SGHRS and CDR2 as YFSETQ.

This chain links TRBV7-2 with TRBJ2-5; TRBD1 matches 10 bases. Germline trimming cut 4 bases from V and 4 bases from J; bases unmatched to any gene: 6. Germline CDR1 SGHTA, CDR2 FQGNSA. The CDR3 has 15 residues. The CDR3 here is CASSSRDRGGETQYF. Here the CDR3 DNA reads TGTGCCAGCAGCTCCCGGGACAGGGGAGGAGAGACCCAGTACTTC.

This chain connects TRBV27 to TRBJ2-2; TRBD2 is a possible D gene (6 bases). V dropped 6 bases and J dropped 6 bases, with 20 bases sitting between them. The CDR3 totals 16 residues. Germline CDR1 is MNHEY and CDR2 is SMNVEV (reference sequence). The CDR3 DNA sequence: TGTGCCAGCAGCGCACAGGTAGCGGTCGTGCCCGGGGAGCTGTTTTTT. Its protein product is CASSAQVAVVPGELFF.

The chain employs TRBV30 and TRBJ1-4; a weak D match, TRBD1 (6 bases). Germline V lookup: CDR1 GTSNPN, CDR2 SVGIG (reference sequence). This CDR3 has 13 amino acids. V was trimmed by 8 bases and J by 8 bases, leaving 18 bases between them. The CDR3 region has the DNA TGTGCCCACCAGGGGTCGAGGGGAGAAAAACTGTTTTTT. Its protein product is CAHQGSRGEKLFF.

V is TRBV28 and J is TRBJ1-4; TRBD1 is a possible D gene (6 bases). Germline-derived CDR1 and CDR2 are MDHEN and SYDVKM. Trimming removed 3 bases at V and 12 bases at J, with 8 bases between. This CDR3 has 11 amino acids. The chain's CDR3 is CASSLQGQLFF. In nucleotides, the CDR3 is TGTGCCAGCAGTTTGCAGGGGCAACTGTTTTTT.

The chain combines TRBV19 with TRBJ2-6, with D possibly being TRBD2 (5 bases). Germline-derived CDR1 and CDR2 are LNHDA and SQIVND (reference sequence). V shed 3 bases and J shed 2 bases, with 11 bases lying between them. The CDR3 length is 16 residues. Here the CDR3 reads CASSMTILAGANVLTF. In DNA form, the CDR3 reads TGTGCCAGTAGTATGACTATTCTTGCTGGGGCCAACGTCCTGACTTTC. The variable domain in full, completed from reference TRBV19 and TRBJ2-6, reads DGGITQSPKYLFRKEGQNVTLSCEQNLNHDAMYWYRQDPGQGLRLIYYSQIVNDFQKGDIAEGYSVSREKKESFPLTVTSAQKNPTAFYLCASSMTILAGANVLTFGAGSRLTVL.

This clone was seen a few times. The V and J genes are TRBV18 and TRBJ2-2; no firm D call. V was clipped by 6 bases and J by 5 bases, with 10 bases between them. This CDR3 spans 13 amino acids. CDR1 is KGHSH and CDR2 is LQKENI in the germline V gene. CDR3 bases: TGTGCCAGCTCTCCTACTGCAACCGGGGAGCTGTTTTTT. This encodes CASSPTATGELFF.

The chain combines TRBV30 with TRBJ1-2; a possible D gene is TRBD1 (5 bases). The CDR3 loop spans 13 amino acids. Deletions cut 5 bases from V and 0 bases from J, with 10 bases between. Per germline, CDR1 GTSNPN and CDR2 SVGIG (reference sequence). The CDR3: CAWARGANYGYTF. The DNA of the CDR3 is TGTGCCTGGGCGAGAGGGGCTAACTATGGCTACACCTTC.

This clone was seen only a few times. This chain joins TRBV5-1 and TRBJ2-1; 11 bases line up with TRBD2. The CDR3 sequence is 13 residues long. Germline assignment: CDR1 SGHRS and CDR2 YFSETQ. Trimming at V came to 2 bases and at J to 9 bases, leaving 1 base not matched to a gene. CDR3 bases: TGCGCCAGCAGCTTACTAGCGGGAGCTGAGCAGTTCTTC. This encodes CASSLLAGAEQFF.

This clone was found a few times. The V call is TRBV7-8, the J call TRBJ1-5; the D is unclear. The length of the CDR3 is 12 residues. V shed 4 bases and J shed 5 bases, with 6 bases lying between them. Per the germline V gene, CDR1 is SGHVS and CDR2 is FQNEAQ. The CDR3 nucleotides read TGTGCCAGCAGCTACCCAGATCAGCCCCAGCATTTT. This codes for CASSYPDQPQHF.

CDR3 sequence (DNA): TGTGCCAGCGCCGGGACAGGGGTTACTCATACGCAGTATTTT. This codes for CASAGTGVTHTQYF. The genes are TRBV18 and TRBJ2-3; TRBD1 matches at 10 bases. There are 14 residues in the CDR3. Germline CDR1 KGHSH, CDR2 LQKENI. Trimming at V came to 8 bases and at J to 7 bases, leaving 9 bases not matched to a gene.

The chain carries TRBV6-5 and TRBJ2-1, with D maybe TRBD1 (6 bases). CDR1 and CDR2 (germline): MNHEY, SVGAGI. The V gene lost 3 bases and the J gene lost 8 bases, with 11 bases spanning the gap. This CDR3 contains 13 residues. The CDR3 is CASSYSTGYEQFF. For the CDR3, the DNA is TGTGCCAGCAGTTATTCCACAGGGTATGAGCAGTTCTTC.

The V and J genes are TRBV7-9 and TRBJ2-1, with unresolved D. Per the germline V gene, CDR1 is SEHNR and CDR2 is FQNEAQ (reference sequence). CDR3 length equals 17 residues. The V and J ends lost 1 base and 0 bases respectively, with 13 bases between them. The CDR3 region is CASSLEHWYVSYNEQFF. The CDR3, as DNA: TGTGCCAGCAGCTTAGAGCATTGGTATGTCTCCTACAATGAGCAGTTCTTC.

This clone was counted a few times. The chain has TRBV5-1 and TRBJ1-2, with D maybe TRBD1 (6 bases). Germline V lookup: CDR1 SGHRS, CDR2 YFSETQ. V lost 7 bases and J 1 base, leaving 14 bases between the germline ends. The CDR3 sequence is 14 residues long. CDR3 bases: TGCGCCAGCTCTAGTGGGGGCAATAACTATGGCTACACCTTC. Protein sequence: CASSSGGNNYGYTF. Together with reference TRBV5-1 and TRBJ1-2, the CDR3 gives the full variable domain: KAGVTQTPRYLIKTRGQQVTLSCSPISGHRSVSWYQQTPGQGLQFLFEYFSETQRNKGNFPGRFSGRQFSNSRSEMNVSTLELGDSALYLCASSSGGNNYGYTFGSGTRLTVV.

This clone has only a few counts. The V gene is TRBV13, the J gene TRBJ1-1; D not resolved. The CDR3 loop spans 13 amino acids. Germline CDR1 and CDR2: PRHDT and FYEKMQ (reference sequence). With 6 bases removed from V and 0 bases from J, the gap between germline ends came to 8 bases. The CDR3 region has the DNA TGTGCCAGCAGTTTATGGATGAACACTGAAGCTTTCTTT. Protein sequence: CASSLWMNTEAFF.

This clone occurred a few times. The rearrangement joins TRBV18 to TRBJ1-1; D call uncertain. The V gene's germline CDR1 is KGHSH and CDR2 LQKENI. The CDR3 loop spans 13 amino acids. V lost 3 bases, J lost 8 bases, and 13 bases lay in between. CDR3 residues: CASSPETGKEAFF. Here the CDR3 DNA reads TGTGCCAGCTCACCTGAAACGGGCAAAGAAGCTTTCTTT. Supplemented by reference TRBV18 and TRBJ1-1, the full variable domain reads NAGVMQNPRHLVRRRGQEARLRCSPMKGHSHVYWYRQLPEEGLKFMVYLQKENIIDESGMPKERFSAEFPKEGPSILRIQQVVRGDSAAYFCASSPETGKEAFFGQGTRLTVV.